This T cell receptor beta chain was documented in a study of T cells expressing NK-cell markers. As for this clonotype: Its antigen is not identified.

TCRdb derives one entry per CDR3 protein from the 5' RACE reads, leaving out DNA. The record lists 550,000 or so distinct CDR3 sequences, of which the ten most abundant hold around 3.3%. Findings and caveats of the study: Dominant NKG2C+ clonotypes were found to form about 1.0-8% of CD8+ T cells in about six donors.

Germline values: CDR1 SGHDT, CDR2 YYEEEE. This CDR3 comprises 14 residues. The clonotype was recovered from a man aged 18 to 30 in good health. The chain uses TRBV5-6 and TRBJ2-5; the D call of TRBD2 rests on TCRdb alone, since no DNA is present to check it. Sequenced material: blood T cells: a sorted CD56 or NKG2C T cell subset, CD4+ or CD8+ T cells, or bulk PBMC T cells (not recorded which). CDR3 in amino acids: CASQDGLAQETQYF.